This TCR beta chain was retrieved from a study of human T cells and chemical hapten exposure. In the study overall: Scalp application of diphenylcyclopropenone was performed weekly in patients across the entire approximately 26-week study. Patients, largely female, had alopecia areata, totalis or universalis.

There are a few counts of this clonotype. As handled by the study authors: Sequenced samples showed a median of approximately 100,000 TCRs each, with counts running from about 20,000 to 690,000. TCRdb analysed the RACE reads with MiXCR anew, one entry per CDR3 protein. In this record, the V and J calls reflect TCRdb's handling and not the investigators' own analysis. Of some 340,000 distinct CDR3 sequences listed, about 7% are singletons. Stated time point: patch test 1, 2 weeks after DPC sensitization. Noted treatment: therapeutic diphenylcyclopropenone sensitization with weekly scalp DPC. Blood was drawn before each patch test was applied. This material consisted of whole blood, taken in connection with sensitization to the hapten diphenylcyclopropenone (DPC). The receptor was isolated from a woman aged 18-35 years with alopecia areata. Some clones in this sample may be carry-over from other donors' samples.

In nucleotides, the CDR3 is TGTGCCAGCAGTTTAGGGACCGAACTAGCATCCGAGCAGTACTTC. This translates into CASSLGTELASEQYF. V usage is TRBV27 and J usage is TRBJ2-7, with a tentative D call TRBD2 (6 bases). Trimming removed 2 bases from V and 6 bases from J, with 17 bases in between. The length of the CDR3 is 15 residues. The germline CDR1 and CDR2 sequences are MNHEY and SMNVEV (reference sequence).